The clone carrying this T cell receptor (beta chain) occurred a few times. What it recognizes is unknown. Germline values: CDR1 SGHTA, CDR2 FQGNSA. V trimming: 4 bases; J trimming: 1 base; junction bases outside the gene matches: 2. This CDR3 comprises 15 residues. The data originate from a study of cytomegalovirus exposure and HLA in healthy donors. Overall study results and limits: Associated with cytomegalovirus, according to the listing, were fewer than 200 TCR beta chains. Most of the CMV-associated TCR beta chains (in a later analysis) appeared to be HLA-restricted.

PCR was performed using 60 Vbeta and 13 Jbeta primers. Measured with immunoSEQ multiplex PCR; TCRdb has only the in-frame clones, and not every one. The sample lists about 92,000 clones, more than 65% seen once, with approximately 1.3% in the top ten. Sequencing was carried out using PBMCs. The chain links TRBV7-2 to TRBJ2-2; 8 bases align to TRBD1. This clonotype originated in a girl aged 2-10 years in good health and CMV-seropositive. The CDR3 DNA is TGTGCCAGCAGCTCCGGGACAGGGAACACCGGGGAGCTGTTTTTT. Protein product: CASSSGTGNTGELFF.